The 10 T cell receptor beta chains in this list originate from one sample, sequenced in a study of response to subunit inactivated influenza vaccine. TCRdb ran MiXCR on the RT-PCR reads and lists one entry per CDR3 protein. The table has some 800,000 distinct CDR3 sequences, approximately 21% seen once. The material was PBMCs from blood, obtained around 5 days after vaccination. These receptors all come from a middle-aged man who received an inactivated influenza vaccine.

This clonotype was counted between two and nine times. The chain combines TRBV6-1 with TRBJ2-3; D possibly uses TRBD1 or TRBD2 (7 bases each). The germline gives CDR1 MNHNS, CDR2 SASEGT. CDR3 length equals 14 residues. Trimming stripped 7 bases from V and 3 bases from J, with 14 bases between. CDR3 protein: CASIQGGPTDTQYF. The CDR3 bases are TGTGCCAGCATTCAGGGGGGGCCGACAGATACGCAGTATTTT.

The rearrangement joins TRBV28 to TRBJ2-7; 9 nucleotides align to TRBD1. V was clipped by 5 bases and J by 9 bases; unmatched bases: 8. This CDR3 is built from 13 residues. Germline lookup yields CDR1 MDHEN and CDR2 SYDVKM. CDR3 bases: TGTGCCAGCAGTGCCCAAACAGGGGGCGGGCAGTACTTC. Protein: CASSAQTGGGQYF.

This clonotype was counted between two and nine times. The chain links TRBV7-9 to TRBJ1-5; maybe TRBD1 (6 bases). Trimming took 5 bases from V and 3 from J, leaving 11 bases between them. From germline, CDR1 is SEHNR and CDR2 FQNEAQ (reference sequence). This CDR3 is built from 14 residues. CDR3 protein: CASSIGGNNQPQHF. The CDR3 nucleotides are TGTGCCAGCAGCATAGGGGGTAACAATCAGCCCCAGCATTTT.

The V and J genes are TRBV6-1 and TRBJ2-1; no definite D call. This CDR3 comprises 17 residues. Germline values: CDR1 MNHNS, CDR2 SASEGT. V dropped 7 bases and J dropped 7 bases, with 26 bases sitting between them. In DNA form, the CDR3 reads TGTGCCAGCACCCTCGGGCCGTCCCCAAACAACAAGAATGAGCAGTTCTTC. Its translation is CASTLGPSPNNKNEQFF.

This clonotype was counted only a few times. The chain combines TRBV2 with TRBJ2-2; perhaps TRBD1 as D (6 bases). Germline lookup yields CDR1 SNHLY and CDR2 FYNNEI. This CDR3 contains 14 residues. V was trimmed by 6 bases and J by 2 bases, leaving 10 bases between them. CDR3: CASRPGHNTGELFF. The CDR3 DNA sequence: TGTGCCAGCAGACCGGGACATAACACCGGGGAGCTGTTTTTT.

J is TRBJ2-7 and V is TRBV12-3 or TRBV12-4, with unresolved D. There are 13 residues in the CDR3. V lost 5 bases, J lost 2 bases, and 10 bases lay in between. CDR3: CASSPLVAYEQYF. The CDR3 region has the DNA TGTGCCAGCAGTCCCCTCGTCGCCTACGAGCAGTACTTC.

The chain has TRBV12-3 or TRBV12-4 and TRBJ1-5; maybe TRBD1 (5 bases). CDR3 length: 14 amino acids. Trimming stripped 8 bases from V and 6 bases from J, with 17 bases between. For the CDR3, the DNA is TGTGCCAGCGGGGGGGGAACACCTCCTCAGCCCCAGCATTTT. Protein: CASGGGTPPQPQHF.

The genes are TRBV15 and TRBJ2-6; TRBD2 might be the D (5 bases). V dropped 1 base and J dropped 2 bases, with 9 bases sitting between them. The CDR3 spans 16 residues. The V gene's germline CDR1 is LNHNV and CDR2 YYDKDF (reference sequence). The CDR3 sequence is CATSRGRQTGANVLTF. The DNA of the CDR3 is TGTGCCACCAGCAGAGGGAGGCAGACTGGGGCCAACGTCCTGACTTTC. The whole variable domain, remainder taken from reference TRBV15 and TRBJ2-6, is DAMVIQNPRYQVTQFGKPVTLSCSQTLNHNVMYWYQQKSSQAPKLLFHYYDKDFNNEADTPDNFQSRRPNTSFCFLDIRSPGLGDTAMYLCATSRGRQTGANVLTFGAGSRLTVL.

This chain connects TRBV29-1 to TRBJ2-1, with D uncertain. V lost 4 bases, J lost 0 bases, and 7 bases lay in between. This CDR3 is 13 amino acids long. CDR1 SQVTM and CDR2 ANQGSEA come from the germline V gene. The CDR3 nucleotides read TGCAGCGTTGGTCTTTCCTCCTACAATGAGCAGTTCTTC. Protein: CSVGLSSYNEQFF.

This clonotype appeared a few times. The chain combines TRBV29-1 with TRBJ2-3; D is unresolved. Trimming shortened V by 1 base and J by 0 bases, and 5 bases separated the two germline ends. The CDR3 has 13 residues. Germline V gives CDR1 SQVTM, CDR2 ANQGSEA. CDR3 region: CSVEVGSTDTQYF. Here the CDR3 DNA reads TGCAGCGTTGAAGTGGGCAGCACAGATACGCAGTATTTT.